Described below is a single TCR beta chain sequence and its context. The data belong to a study of blood T cell repertoires in COVID-19. Study-level background: COVID-19 samples collected from the United States, Italy and Spain covered acute and convalescent phases.

The authors' processing: The assay estimated nucleated cells by amplifying reference gene primers. Profiled with immunoSEQ multiplex PCR; TCRdb holds only in-frame clones, not every one. V and J calls and clone size are given by that table; D and trimming were obtained from the DNA. The table includes approximately 280,000 clones, around nine tenths detected once. Individuals aged about 18 to 100 years were recruited from about two dozen US areas. Before being deemed recovered, Cohort 3 donors had two negative PCRs, clearance, or symptom resolution. The sample taken for sequencing was PBMCs or T cells enriched from blood (not recorded which). The clonotype was recovered from a woman aged 35 to 49 who had recovered from COVID-19.

The CDR3 bases are TGTGCCAGCAGCTTCCTTTACAATGAGCAGTTCTTC. This sequence encodes CASSFLYNEQFF. This rearrangement joins TRBV7-2 to TRBJ2-1; D gene unclear. The CDR3 is 12 amino acids. Germline V gene lookup returns CDR1 SGHTA and CDR2 FQGNSA. The V and J ends lost 3 bases and 4 bases respectively, with 4 bases between them.